This passage covers 10 T cell receptor beta chains from one sample sequenced in a study of regulatory T cells (dated by TCRdb to 2016 to 2018). The investigation overall reported the following: Conventional CD4+ T cells from CD3G-deficient patients were enriched for hydrophobic residues at CDR3 positions 6 and 7, suggesting more self-reactive specificities.

Library generation was performed with the immunoSEQ multiplex PCR assay. The multiplex PCR relied on 52 forward TRBV primers and 13 reverse TRBJ primers, and amplification bias was corrected through assay-based and computational methods. In its TCRdb copy, this immuneACCESS table keeps in-frame sequences only and misses some clones. Where compared with another copy, unresolved V genes explain less than half of these, and the others have no known cause. For this sample the table gives 30,000 to 40,000 clones, of which around 89% were detected only once. Of the sample, about 2.5% is held by the ten largest clones. These TCRs are of unknown antigen specificity. Sequencing was done on a sample of conventional CD4+ T cells sorted from blood. The receptors derive from a person in their late teens or twenties with CD3G deficiency.

V gene TRBV6-1 combines with J gene TRBJ2-7; TRBD1 matches 10 bases. J gave up 5 bases and V 2 bases, and 3 bases lay outside the gene matches. Germline assignment: CDR1 MNHNS and CDR2 SASEGT. The CDR3 runs 14 residues. CDR3 protein: CASSESTGGDEQYF. In nucleotides, the CDR3 is TGTGCCAGCAGTGAATCGACAGGGGGCGACGAGCAGTACTTC.

The rearrangement uses TRBV28 and TRBJ1-1; 7 bases fit TRBD1. Germline V gene data show CDR1 as MDHEN and CDR2 as SYDVKM. The CDR3 totals 14 residues. The trim removed 6 bases at V and 2 bases at J, leaving 6 bases unmatched. CDR3 DNA: TGTGCCAGCAGAAAAGGGACAGCTAACACTGAAGCTTTCTTT. Translation: CASRKGTANTEAFF. Full variable domain (missing parts from reference TRBV28 and TRBJ1-1): DVKVTQSSRYLVKRTGEKVFLECVQDMDHENMFWYRQDPGLGLRLIYFSYDVKMKEKGDIPEGYSVSREKKERFSLILESASTNQTSMYLCASRKGTANTEAFFGQGTRLTVV.

The rearrangement uses TRBV12-5 and TRBJ2-1; D is unclear. The germline CDR1 and CDR2 sequences are LGHNT and FRNRAP. The CDR3 totals 15 residues. V was shortened by 1 base and J by 6 bases, with 13 bases between the two germline ends. The CDR3 is CASGLGQSSANEQFF. CDR3 nucleotides: TGTGCTAGTGGTTTGGGACAATCCAGTGCCAATGAGCAGTTCTTC.

V usage is TRBV27 and J usage is TRBJ2-5; 10 bases match TRBD2. V shed 6 bases and J 4 bases; nucleotides not matched to a gene: 8. Looked up from germline, CDR1 is MNHEY and CDR2 is SMNVEV (reference sequence). The CDR3 is made up of 15 amino acids. CDR3 DNA sequence: TGTGCCAGCAGCCCCACTAGCGGGATAACAGAGACCCAGTACTTC. It codes for CASSPTSGITETQYF.

The sample holds one count of this clone. The chain links TRBV7-9 to TRBJ2-3; D remains unclear. The CDR3 loop spans 14 amino acids. Germline CDR1 SEHNR, CDR2 FQNEAQ (reference sequence). The germline V and J ends were trimmed by 3 bases and 1 base, with 8 bases remaining between them. The CDR3 loop is CASSLESRTDTQYF. CDR3 bases: TGTGCCAGCAGCTTGGAGTCACGCACAGATACGCAGTATTTT.

V usage is TRBV7-9 and J usage is TRBJ2-1; D is perhaps TRBD1 (6 bases). CDR3 length: 15 amino acids. From germline, CDR1 is SEHNR and CDR2 FQNEAQ (reference sequence). The germline V and J ends were trimmed by 1 base and 1 base, with 8 bases remaining between them. The CDR3 DNA reads TGTGCCAGCAGCTTAGATAGGGGGTCCTACAATGAGCAGTTCTTC. Protein: CASSLDRGSYNEQFF.

The genes are TRBV5-1 and TRBJ1-2; possible D gene TRBD1, 6 bases. V gave up 0 bases and J gave up 8 bases, with 11 bases separating them. Germline assignment: CDR1 SGHRS and CDR2 YFSETQ. This CDR3 has 13 residues. CDR3 sequence (DNA): TGCGCCAGCAGCTTGGCGGGGGCAGGGGGCTACACCTTC. It specifies CASSLAGAGGYTF.

This clone was recorded once. The chain is built from TRBV4-1 and TRBJ2-7; D may be TRBD2 (6 bases). The germline gives CDR1 MGHRA, CDR2 YSYEKL. Trimming removed 4 bases from V and 6 bases from J, with 13 bases in between. This CDR3 has 13 residues. This CDR3 reads CASSPVGRGEQYF. The CDR3 nucleotides read TGCGCCAGCAGCCCCGTGGGGCGGGGCGAGCAGTACTTC.

The chain uses TRBV28 and TRBJ2-1; 8 positions match TRBD1. This CDR3 has 15 residues. V was pared by 4 bases and J by 5 bases, with 7 bases of the junction left unmatched. From germline, CDR1 is MDHEN and CDR2 SYDVKM. CDR3 residues: CASSYRDRHNNEQFF. The DNA for the CDR3 is TGTGCCAGCAGTTACCGGGACAGGCACAACAATGAGCAGTTCTTC.

This sequence joins TRBV10-3 and TRBJ2-7; the match to TRBD1 covers 8 bases. This CDR3 comprises 12 residues. The germline gives CDR1 ENHRY, CDR2 SYGVKD. With 5 bases clipped from V and 6 bases from J, the junction kept 3 bases outside the gene matches. Here the CDR3 reads CAISQTGAEQYF. CDR3 coding DNA: TGTGCCATCAGTCAGACAGGGGCCGAGCAGTACTTC.